Each of the 8 T cell receptor beta chains below was sequenced from the same sample in a study of vaccination and CD4 T cells after COVID-19. With the Oncomine TCR Beta short-read assay, DNA from cultured CD4+ T cells was sequenced. Via MiXCR, TCRdb re-called the PCR reads, giving one row per CDR3 protein. The table shows fewer than 18,000 distinct CDR3 sequences, with 53% occurring only once. Documented treatment: approximately nine-day PBMC culture with coronavirus spike peptide pools or control peptides (ViraFEST assay). These receptors are not linked to any known antigen. Sequences were obtained from CD4+ T cells from blood, cultured in vitro. These receptors came from a human donor who had recovered from COVID-19.

This chain connects TRBV9 to TRBJ2-5; a weak D match, TRBD2 (6 bases). Trimming took off 0 bases at V and 3 bases at J, with 9 bases between the two ends. The CDR3 loop spans 14 amino acids. Per germline, CDR1 SGDLS and CDR2 YYNGEE. The CDR3 region has the DNA TGTGCCAGCAGCGTAGGGGGCGGGGAAGAGACCCAGTACTTC. It is translated as CASSVGGGEETQYF.

This clonotype came up once. The chain joins TRBV2 to TRBJ2-3; D perhaps matches TRBD1 (5 bases). Trimming took 11 bases from V and 0 from J, leaving 15 bases between them. Per germline, CDR1 SNHLY and CDR2 FYNNEI. This CDR3 comprises 14 residues. In DNA, the CDR3 is TGTGCCGGCAAAACAGGTCCTAGCACAGATACGCAGTATTTT. As protein: CAGKTGPSTDTQYF.

V usage is TRBV2 and J usage is TRBJ1-6; no definite D call. Per the germline V gene, CDR1 is SNHLY and CDR2 is FYNNEI. There are 15 residues in the CDR3. Trimming left V 0 bases short and J 9 bases short, with 12 bases between. CDR3 region: CASSEASRRGSPLHF. The DNA of the CDR3 is TGTGCCAGCAGTGAAGCGTCCCGTCGGGGTTCACCCCTCCACTTT.

The chain links TRBV20-1 to TRBJ2-2, with D unresolved. The CDR3 length is 15 residues. Germline CDR1 DFQATT, CDR2 SNEGSKA (reference sequence). V lost 3 bases, J lost 1 base, and 12 bases lay in between. The CDR3 DNA reads TGCAGTGCTAGCCGTCAAAAGGGGAACACCGGGGAGCTGTTTTTT. This gives the protein CSASRQKGNTGELFF.

The rearrangement links TRBV5-4 to TRBJ1-6, with 7 bases that match TRBD1. Germline V gene sequence: CDR1 SGHNT, CDR2 YYREEE (reference sequence). Trimming took 0 bases from V and 6 from J; bases not matched to a gene: 3. The CDR3 consists of 15 residues. The CDR3 bases are TGTGCCAGCAGCTTGGCCCAGGGGGTTAATTCACCCCTCCACTTT. Its protein product is CASSLAQGVNSPLHF.

In this sample, this clonotype turned up a few times. DNA for the CDR3: TGTGCCAGCAGTGATACCGGCACTTACACCGGGGAGCTGTTTTTT. Translated: CASSDTGTYTGELFF. The V and J genes are TRBV2 and TRBJ2-2, with no clear D. Germline CDR1 reads SNHLY; CDR2 reads FYNNEI. V shed 3 bases and J shed 3 bases, with 11 bases lying between them. The CDR3 has 15 amino acids. The full variable domain, rest sourced from reference TRBV2 and TRBJ2-2, is EPEVTQTPSHQVTQMGQEVILRCVPISNHLYFYWYRQILGQKVEFLVSFYNNEISEKSEIFDDQFSVERPDGSNFTLKIRSTKLEDSAMYFCASSDTGTYTGELFFGEGSRLTVL.

Sample share makes this clonotype large. The chain carries TRBV10-3 and TRBJ2-3; 10 bases align to TRBD1. J gave up 5 bases and V 3 bases, and 2 bases lay outside the gene matches. Germline V CDR1 and CDR2: ENHRY, SYGVKD. The CDR3 runs 14 residues. As DNA, the CDR3 is TGTGCCATCAGTGACCGGGACAGGGGAGATACGCAGTATTTT. Translating gives CAISDRDRGDTQYF.

The chain carries TRBV20-1 and TRBJ1-5; D gene uncertain. The germline V and J ends were trimmed by 0 bases and 4 bases, with 16 bases remaining between them. Germline loops: CDR1 DFQATT, CDR2 SNEGSKA (reference sequence). The CDR3 sequence is 16 residues long. As DNA, the CDR3 is TGCAGTGCTAGAGACCCTAACGGACCCGGAAATCAGCCCCAGCATTTT. Amino acids: CSARDPNGPGNQPQHF.